A selection of T cell receptor beta chains follows, all from one sample in a study of blood T cell repertoires in COVID-19. Profiling relied on immunoSEQ multiplex PCR, and the TCRdb table lists in-frame clones only, not all of them. The profile shows around 190,000 clones, roughly nine tenths of them singletons. Sequencing was carried out using peripheral blood. The source of these receptors is a man in his 70s with active or convalescent COVID-19. Each CDR3 is given with its conserved first and last residue. Each record gives: CDR3 length, V gene, D gene, J gene, clone size, CDR3 DNA, CDR3 protein. A D gene is named only where the DNA matches it firmly. Only part of the rows carry a size: once, few, many, or a class if the clone is expanded.

13	TRBV13	TRBD2	TRBJ2-3	.	TGTGCCAGCAGCTTTCGGGGGGCAGATACGCAGTATTTT	CASSFRGADTQYF
13	TRBV2	.	TRBJ1-1	.	TGTGCCAGCAGTGACAGGTCCCACACTGAAGCTTTCTTT	CASSDRSHTEAFF
12	TRBV28	.	TRBJ1-1	.	TGTGCCAGCAGTTTATACACCCGTGAAGCTTTCTTT	CASSLYTREAFF
14	TRBV30	TRBD1	TRBJ1-1	.	TGTGCCTGGAGTGTCTGGGACAGGATCACTGAAGCTTTCTTT	CAWSVWDRITEAFF
13	TRBV7-2	.	TRBJ1-5	.	TGTGCCAGCAGCCCGAGCCCCCATCAGCCCCAGCATTTT	CASSPSPHQPQHF
16	TRBV6-2/TRBV6-3	TRBD2	TRBJ2-7	.	TGTGCCAGCAGTCAACAACTAGCGGACCAGGACCACGAGCAGTACTTC	CASSQQLADQDHEQYF
13	TRBV4-3	.	TRBJ1-2	.	TGCGCCAGCAGCCCGGGAGGGACATATGGCTACACCTTC	CASSPGGTYGYTF
13	TRBV18	.	TRBJ1-2	.	TGTGCCAGCTCACCCGGCGGGAACTATGGCTACACCTTC	CASSPGGNYGYTF
17	TRBV5-8	.	TRBJ1-5	once	TGTGCCAGCAGCTTGAGGGGTGACAGGATTAGCAATCAGCCCCAGCATTTT	CASSLRGDRISNQPQHF
13	TRBV6-2/TRBV6-3	TRBD1	TRBJ1-2	.	TGTGCCAGCAGTTCGGGACAGGGAAGGGGCTACACCTTC	CASSSGQGRGYTF
14	TRBV9	.	TRBJ1-1	.	TGTGCCAGCAGCGCTGCCACAGGGCCCACTGAAGCTTTCTTT	CASSAATGPTEAFF
16	TRBV5-1	.	TRBJ2-7	.	TGCGCCAGCAGCTTGGAGGGCCAGGGCATCTCCTACGAGCAGTACTTC	CASSLEGQGISYEQYF
11	TRBV29-1	TRBD1	TRBJ1-2	.	TGCAGCGTCCAACCGGGACAGCGTATCACCTTC	CSVQPGQRITF
16	TRBV7-8	.	TRBJ2-3	.	TGTGCCAGCAGCCCCCGTACCACAGGGACCACAGATACGCAGTATTTT	CASSPRTTGTTDTQYF
16	TRBV10-3	TRBD2	TRBJ2-1	.	TGTGCCATCAGTTTAGGACTAGCGGGGGGCGGGAATGAGCAGTTCTTC	CAISLGLAGGGNEQFF
11	TRBV6-5	.	TRBJ2-5	.	TGTGCCAGCAGCAAACTGGAGACCCAGTACTTC	CASSKLETQYF
14	TRBV2	TRBD1	TRBJ2-7	.	TGTGCCAGCAGAACCCAGGGGGCAAGCTACGAGCAGTACTTC	CASRTQGASYEQYF
15	TRBV5-1	TRBD1	TRBJ2-2	once	TGCGCCAGCAGCTCTGGACAGGCCCAGGCCGGGGAGCTGTTTTTT	CASSSGQAQAGELFF
15	TRBV4-3	.	TRBJ2-1	.	TGCGCCAGCAGCCAAGTTGCCAGGGCTGGATATGAGCAGTTCTTC	CASSQVARAGYEQFF
13	TRBV19	.	TRBJ1-4	.	TGTGCCAGTAGTATCGGGTATAATGAAAAACTGTTTTTT	CASSIGYNEKLFF
17	TRBV9	TRBD2	TRBJ2-2	.	TGTGCCAGCAGCGCCCACATCCAAGCGGGAGTTACCGGGGAGCTGTTTTTT	CASSAHIQAGVTGELFF
14	TRBV12-5	TRBD1	TRBJ2-3	.	TGTGCTAGTGGTACGGGACAGGGGACAGATACGCAGTATTTT	CASGTGQGTDTQYF
15	TRBV7-2	.	TRBJ2-7	few	TGTGCCAGCAGCTTAGAGGCCCAGAGGGTGTACGAGCAGTACTTC	CASSLEAQRVYEQYF
18	TRBV7-6	TRBD1	TRBJ2-5	.	TGTGCCAGCAGCTTCAGGACAGGGGGCCTGGGTTGGCAAGAGACCCAGTACTTC	CASSFRTGGLGWQETQYF
14	TRBV6-2/TRBV6-3	TRBD2	TRBJ2-1	.	TGTGCCAGCAGCGCCAGCGGGAGGGCTAATGAGCAGTTCTTC	CASSASGRANEQFF
16	TRBV7-2	.	TRBJ1-4	.	TGTGCCAGCAGCACCTACAGGGACACCAATAATGAAAAACTGTTTTTT	CASSTYRDTNNEKLFF
14	TRBV5-8	TRBD1	TRBJ1-2	once	TGTGCCAGCAGCTTGGGGACAGGCCTCTATGGCTACACCTTC	CASSLGTGLYGYTF
13	TRBV7-7	.	TRBJ1-1	.	TGTGCCAGCAGCTCCGGCCCCGGGACAGAAGCTTTCTTT	CASSSGPGTEAFF
15	TRBV18	.	TRBJ1-1	.	TGTGCCAGCTCACGACAACGGGAGACGAACACTGAAGCTTTCTTT	CASSRQRETNTEAFF
13	TRBV6-5	.	TRBJ2-7	.	TGTGCCAGCAGTTATGTCAGTACCTACGAGCAGTACTTC	CASSYVSTYEQYF
17	TRBV19	TRBD1	TRBJ1-2	.	TGTGCCAGTAGTAATTTCAGAGGTACAGGGGAGGACTATGGCTACACCTTC	CASSNFRGTGEDYGYTF
15	TRBV27	.	TRBJ1-1	once	TGTGCCAGCACCACCCTGGGGGGAGGGAAAACTGAAGCTTTCTTT	CASTTLGGGKTEAFF
15	TRBV18	TRBD1	TRBJ2-7	.	TGTGCCAGCTCACCACAGTACAGGGGGCCGGGGGAGCAGTACTTC	CASSPQYRGPGEQYF
13	TRBV7-9	TRBD1	TRBJ2-3	.	TGTGCCAGCAGCTTGACAGGGCCCGATACGCAGTATTTT	CASSLTGPDTQYF
15	TRBV28	TRBD1	TRBJ2-5	.	TGTGCCAGCAGTTCGATAACAGGGGGGTGGGAGACCCAGTACTTC	CASSSITGGWETQYF
15	TRBV29-1	.	TRBJ1-3	.	TGCAGCGTTGAACCCCCTACGGGGTCCGGAAACACCATATATTTT	CSVEPPTGSGNTIYF
14	TRBV7-3	TRBD2	TRBJ2-1	.	TGTGCCAGCAGCTTACCGGGAGGGAGGGGTGAGCAGTTCTTC	CASSLPGGRGEQFF
14	TRBV20-1	TRBD2	TRBJ2-1	.	TGCAGTGCCAGTGGATTAGCGGGATACAATGAGCAGTTCTTC	CSASGLAGYNEQFF
13	TRBV15	TRBD1	TRBJ2-3	.	TGTGCCACCACCCCGGACAGGGCAGATACGCAGTATTTT	CATTPDRADTQYF
12	TRBV27	.	TRBJ1-1	.	TGTGCCAGCAGCTCAGGGCACACTGAAGCTTTCTTT	CASSSGHTEAFF
15	TRBV19	.	TRBJ1-1	.	TGTGCCAGTAGTGAGAACAGGAGGGTGAACACTGAAGCTTTCTTT	CASSENRRVNTEAFF